This T cell receptor beta chain was documented in a study of response to subunit inactivated influenza vaccine. V lost 4 bases and J 0 bases, leaving 7 bases between the germline ends. This CDR3 is 14 amino acids long. Germline values: CDR1 SGDLS, CDR2 YYNGEE. In regard to this clonotype: Its antigen is not known.

Study-level findings and limits: There was a suggestion from the authors that each seasonal influenza vaccination recruits few new T cells.

TCRdb used MiXCR to reprocess the RT-PCR reads, holding one entry per CDR3 protein. This sample has a few hundred thousand distinct CDR3 sequences, with about a fifth found just once. The rearrangement uses TRBV9 and TRBJ2-2, with D hard to call. The clonotype originates from a man between 50 and 75 years old who received an inactivated influenza vaccine. Source: PBMCs from blood, taken about 20 months after vaccination. In DNA, the CDR3 is TGTGCCAGCAGCACCGGGTCGAACACCGGGGAGCTGTTTTTT. This sequence encodes CASSTGSNTGELFF.